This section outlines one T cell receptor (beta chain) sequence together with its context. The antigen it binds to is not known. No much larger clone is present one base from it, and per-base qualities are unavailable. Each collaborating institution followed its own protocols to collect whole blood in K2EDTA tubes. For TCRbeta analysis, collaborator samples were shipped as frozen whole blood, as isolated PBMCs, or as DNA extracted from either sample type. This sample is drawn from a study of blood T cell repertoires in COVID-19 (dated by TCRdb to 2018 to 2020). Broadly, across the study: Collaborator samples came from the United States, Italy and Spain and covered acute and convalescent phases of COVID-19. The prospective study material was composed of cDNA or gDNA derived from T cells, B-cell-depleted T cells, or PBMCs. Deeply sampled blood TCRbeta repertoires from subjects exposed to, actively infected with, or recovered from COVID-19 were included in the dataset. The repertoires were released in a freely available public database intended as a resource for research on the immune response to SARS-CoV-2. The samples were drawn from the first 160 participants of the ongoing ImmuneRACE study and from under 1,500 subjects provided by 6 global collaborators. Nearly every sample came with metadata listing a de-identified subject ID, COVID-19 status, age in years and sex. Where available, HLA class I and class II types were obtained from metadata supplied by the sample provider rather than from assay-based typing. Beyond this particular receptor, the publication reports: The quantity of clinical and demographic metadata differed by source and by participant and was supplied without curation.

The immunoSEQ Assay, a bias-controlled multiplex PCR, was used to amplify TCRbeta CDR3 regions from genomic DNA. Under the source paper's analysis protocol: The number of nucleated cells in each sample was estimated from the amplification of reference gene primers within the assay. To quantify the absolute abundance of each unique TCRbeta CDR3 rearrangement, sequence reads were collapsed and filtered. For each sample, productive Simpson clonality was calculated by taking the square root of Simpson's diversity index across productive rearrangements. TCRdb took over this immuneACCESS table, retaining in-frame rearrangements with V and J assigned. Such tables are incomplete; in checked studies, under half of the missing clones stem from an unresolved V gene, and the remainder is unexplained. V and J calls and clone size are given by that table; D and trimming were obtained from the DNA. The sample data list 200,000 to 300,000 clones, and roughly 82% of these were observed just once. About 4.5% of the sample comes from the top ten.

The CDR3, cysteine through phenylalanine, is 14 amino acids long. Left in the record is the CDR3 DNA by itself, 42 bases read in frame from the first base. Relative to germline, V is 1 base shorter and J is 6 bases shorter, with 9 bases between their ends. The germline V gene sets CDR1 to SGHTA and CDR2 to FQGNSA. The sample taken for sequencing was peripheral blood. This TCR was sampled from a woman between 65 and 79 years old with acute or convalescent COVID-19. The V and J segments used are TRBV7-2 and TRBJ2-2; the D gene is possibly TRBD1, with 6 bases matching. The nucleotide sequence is TGTGCCAGCAGCTTAGTACAGGGCCCCGGGGAGCTGTTTTTT. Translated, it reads CASSLVQGPGELFF.